These 28 T cell receptor beta chains were all obtained from the same sample, sequenced in a study of identical twins' blood T cells. TCRdb called the 5' RACE reads again in MiXCR, with one record for every CDR3 protein. This table has a few hundred thousand distinct CDR3 sequences, about 28% appearing once. The sequencing input was PBMCs. These receptors all stem from a woman between 18 and 50 years old in good health.

For this clonotype: Given a much more abundant clone one base away, this may be a read error. The rearrangement uses TRBV20-1 and TRBJ2-7, with no clear D. The CDR3 consists of 14 residues. Germline CDR1 DFQATT, CDR2 SNEGSKA (reference sequence). The V end was cut by 5 bases, the J end by 1 base, with 15 bases between. The CDR3 sequence: CSAGPGRPSYEQYF. In DNA form, the CDR3 reads TGCAGTGCTGGGCCTGGACGGCCATCCTACGAGCAGTACTTC.

This chain uses TRBV7-8 with TRBJ1-1; 10 bases map to TRBD1. This CDR3 has 14 residues. CDR1 is SGHVS, CDR2 FQNEAQ, per germline. The V gene end was trimmed by 5 bases and the J gene end by 8 bases; junction bases not matched to a gene: 8. The CDR3 protein is CASSRGTGDEEAFF. As DNA, the CDR3 is TGTGCCAGCAGCCGCGGGACAGGGGACGAAGAAGCTTTCTTT.

This chain joins TRBV19 and TRBJ1-4; D gene unclear. The length of the CDR3 is 15 residues. V shed 3 bases and J shed 7 bases, with 15 bases lying between them. The germline CDR1 and CDR2 sequences are LNHDA and SQIVND (reference sequence). The CDR3 loop is CASSIRKAVGEKLFF. The CDR3 DNA reads as TGTGCCAGTAGTATTCGGAAGGCGGTCGGTGAAAAACTGTTTTTT.

This clonotype has more than one count but fewer than ten. J is TRBJ2-1 and V is TRBV27; D not certain. The CDR3 is made up of 16 amino acids. Looked up from germline, CDR1 is MNHEY and CDR2 is SMNVEV (reference sequence). The germline V and J ends were trimmed by 2 bases and 8 bases, with 19 bases remaining between them. The CDR3 spells CASSLALGQATYEQFF. CDR3 sequence (DNA): TGTGCCAGCAGTTTAGCCCTCGGGCAGGCCACATATGAGCAGTTCTTC.

CDR3 DNA sequence: TGCGCCAGCAGCCTGCGGGCGGGGTTTGAAGCTTTCTTT. It encodes CASSLRAGFEAFF. The V gene is TRBV5-1, the J gene TRBJ1-1, with D unresolved. The CDR3 sequence is 13 residues long. The germline V gene has CDR1 SGHRS and CDR2 YFSETQ. V was pared by 4 bases and J by 7 bases, with 14 bases between.

This clonotype was observed a few times. This chain connects TRBV5-1 to TRBJ1-2, with 7 bases matching TRBD1. CDR1 and CDR2 from the germline V gene are SGHRS and YFSETQ. The CDR3 spans 14 residues. The V and J ends lost 4 bases and 6 bases, in that order; junction bases with no gene match: 9. CDR3 sequence: CASSPQTGDDGYTF. In nucleotides, the CDR3 is TGCGCCAGCAGCCCACAAACAGGGGATGATGGCTACACCTTC. Supplemented by reference TRBV5-1 and TRBJ1-2, the full variable domain reads KAGVTQTPRYLIKTRGQQVTLSCSPISGHRSVSWYQQTPGQGLQFLFEYFSETQRNKGNFPGRFSGRQFSNSRSEMNVSTLELGDSALYLCASSPQTGDDGYTFGSGTRLTVV.

The chain combines TRBV2 with TRBJ2-2; either TRBD1 or TRBD2 may fit D (5 bases each). The V gene's germline CDR1 is SNHLY and CDR2 FYNNEI. V lost 7 bases and J lost 1, with 13 bases in between. The CDR3 consists of 15 residues. The CDR3 spells CASNARDGNTGELFF. In DNA, the CDR3 is TGTGCCAGCAATGCCCGGGACGGGAACACCGGGGAGCTGTTTTTT.

This clonotype was counted between two and nine times. The chain employs TRBV5-1 and TRBJ1-4; 9 bases align to TRBD1. Germline CDR1 and CDR2: SGHRS and YFSETQ. The CDR3 contains 15 residues. V lost 0 bases and J lost 11; bases outside the gene matches: 8. DNA of the CDR3: TGCGCCAGCAGCTTGGGGACAGGGGCGTTGGAGAAACTGTTTTTT. Residues: CASSLGTGALEKLFF.

Comments on this clonotype: Germline and junction disagree at one end, which may indicate a read error. This chain uses TRBV29-1 with TRBJ2-7; D gene ambiguous. The CDR3 is 12 amino acids. Germline loops: CDR1 SQVTM, CDR2 ANQGSEA. CDR3 in DNA: TGCGGCGTTTCTCAGTCCTCCTACGAGCAGTACTTT. Its translation is CGVSQSSYEQYF.

The chain joins TRBV29-1 to TRBJ1-2; D gene ambiguous. Germline V gene data show CDR1 as SQVTM and CDR2 as ANQGSEA. CDR3 size: 11 residues. Trimming took off 3 bases at V and 7 bases at J, with 9 bases between the two ends. CDR3 sequence (DNA): TGCAGCGTTGAGTACGTGGGTGGCTACACCTTC. Encoded protein: CSVEYVGGYTF.

This clonotype has a handful of counts. J is TRBJ1-3 and V is TRBV18, with D possibly matching TRBD1 (5 bases). Germline-derived CDR1 and CDR2 are KGHSH and LQKENI. The ends were cut back, 3 bases at V and 0 bases at J, with 6 bases in the middle. This CDR3 region has 14 residues. The chain's CDR3 is CASSPGHSGNTIYF. CDR3 coding DNA: TGTGCCAGCTCACCCGGACACTCTGGAAACACCATATATTTT.

This clonotype appeared a few times. The V call is TRBV20-1, the J call TRBJ1-5; D ambiguous. CDR1 DFQATT and CDR2 SNEGSKA come from the germline V gene (reference sequence). This CDR3 region has 12 residues. V was clipped by 4 bases and J by 1 base, with 5 bases between them. CDR3: CSATRSNQPQHF. DNA for the CDR3: TGCAGTGCTACCAGGAGCAATCAGCCCCAGCATTTT.

The rearrangement uses TRBV5-1 and TRBJ1-6, with D possibly matching TRBD1 (6 bases). The CDR3 length is 12 residues. Between the trimmed V and J ends, which lost 8 bases and 5 bases, there was a span of 8 bases. Per germline, CDR1 SGHRS and CDR2 YFSETQ. This CDR3 reads CASRDNNSPLHF. The CDR3 nucleotides read TGCGCCAGTAGGGACAATAATTCACCCCTCCACTTT.

The sample holds many counts of this clonotype. V usage is TRBV6-2 or TRBV6-3 and J usage is TRBJ1-5; no clear D gene. The germline V and J ends were trimmed by 2 bases and 3 bases, with 5 bases remaining between them. Germline loops: CDR1 MNHEY, CDR2 SVGEGT. The CDR3 has 13 amino acids. This CDR3 reads CASSYGANQPQHF. The DNA of the CDR3 is TGTGCCAGCAGTTACGGCGCCAATCAGCCCCAGCATTTT.

There are many counts of this clonotype. The chain combines TRBV29-1 with TRBJ1-1; TRBD1 matches 7 bases. The CDR3 runs to 15 residues. Germline trimming cut 0 bases from V and 7 bases from J; bases unmatched to any gene: 11. The germline gives CDR1 SQVTM, CDR2 ANQGSEA. The CDR3 loop is CSVEDRGQGVIEAFF. CDR3 in DNA: TGCAGCGTTGAAGATCGCGGGCAGGGGGTTATTGAAGCTTTCTTT.

The rearrangement joins TRBV19 to TRBJ1-6; D is possibly TRBD1 (6 bases). The germline gives CDR1 LNHDA, CDR2 SQIVND (reference sequence). The CDR3 extends over 13 amino acids. V dropped 5 bases and J dropped 8 bases, with 10 bases sitting between them. The CDR3 DNA reads TGTGCCAGTAGTCCTCGACAGGATTCACCCCTCCACTTT. This translates into CASSPRQDSPLHF.

CDR3 sequence (DNA): TGTGCCAGCAGTGAAGCAAACAGGGAAAGCTACACCTTC. This sequence encodes CASSEANRESYTF. The rearrangement joins TRBV25-1 to TRBJ1-2, with D possibly matching TRBD1 (6 bases). Germline V gene lookup returns CDR1 MGHDK and CDR2 SYGVNS. V lost 2 bases to trimming and J lost 9 bases, with 13 bases between them. The CDR3 is made up of 13 amino acids.

CDR3 sequence reads: CASSIVRSNYGYTF. The CDR3 DNA reads as TGTGCCAGTAGTATAGTTCGCAGCAACTATGGCTACACCTTC. The chain combines TRBV19 with TRBJ1-2; no clear D gene. The CDR3 loop spans 14 amino acids. Germline V CDR1 and CDR2: LNHDA, SQIVND (reference sequence). V was shortened by 1 base and J by 2 bases, with 8 bases between the two germline ends.

This chain connects TRBV20-1 to TRBJ1-4; D is undetermined. V lost 3 bases, J lost 7 bases, and 12 bases lay in between. Looked up from germline, CDR1 is DFQATT and CDR2 is SNEGSKA (reference sequence). This CDR3 is built from 13 residues. The CDR3 sequence is CSASWRQVEKLFF. The CDR3 DNA sequence: TGCAGTGCTAGTTGGCGTCAGGTTGAAAAACTGTTTTTT.

This clonotype turned up a few times. The chain links TRBV20-1 to TRBJ2-5; 7 bases fit TRBD1. The CDR3 consists of 14 residues. CDR1 is DFQATT, CDR2 SNEGSKA, per germline (reference sequence). Trimming took 5 bases from V and 4 from J; bases not matched to a gene: 10. The DNA for the CDR3 is TGCAGTGCTCCCGACAGGGTAGGAGCAGAGACCCAGTACTTC. Its protein product is CSAPDRVGAETQYF.

In its sample, this clonotype was seen a few times. The chain uses TRBV6-2 or TRBV6-3 and TRBJ2-1, with D unclear. V lost 0 bases to trimming and J lost 10 bases, with 13 bases between them. The CDR3 totals 14 residues. Germline CDR1 MNHEY, CDR2 SVGEGT. This chain's CDR3 is CASSYSGYLGEQFF. CDR3 coding DNA: TGTGCCAGCAGTTACTCGGGGTACCTAGGAGAGCAGTTCTTC.

This rearrangement joins TRBV20-1 to TRBJ1-3, with no clear D. This CDR3 comprises 14 residues. CDR1 and CDR2 from the germline V gene are DFQATT and SNEGSKA (reference sequence). The ends were cut back, 3 bases at V and 0 bases at J, with 9 bases in the middle. CDR3 in amino acids: CSARGPTSGNTIYF. The DNA for the CDR3 is TGCAGTGCTAGGGGTCCGACCTCTGGAAACACCATATATTTT.

The chain employs TRBV4-3 and TRBJ1-2; D remains ambiguous. This CDR3 is 15 amino acids long. V was trimmed by 0 bases and J by 2 bases, leaving 10 bases between them. The V gene's germline CDR1 is LGHNA and CDR2 YSLEER. CDR3 nucleotide sequence: TGCGCCAGCAGCCAAGATCTATGGGAGAACTATGGCTACACCTTC. It specifies CASSQDLWENYGYTF.

Ten or more counts support this clonotype. CDR3: CSARMGAGELFF. For the CDR3, the DNA is TGCAGTGCTAGGATGGGGGCAGGGGAGCTGTTTTTT. V is TRBV20-1 and J is TRBJ2-2, with D possibly being TRBD1 (6 bases). This CDR3 spans 12 amino acids. From germline, CDR1 is DFQATT and CDR2 SNEGSKA (reference sequence). V dropped 3 bases and J dropped 8 bases, with 10 bases sitting between them.

At least ten counts were recorded for this clonotype. This chain links TRBV25-1 with TRBJ1-2; perhaps TRBD1 as D (6 bases). Trimming pared 6 bases from V and 6 bases from J, leaving 17 bases between. The CDR3 sequence is 14 residues long. Germline CDR1 MGHDK, CDR2 SYGVNS. In DNA form, the CDR3 reads TGTGCCAGCAGGGATCACCTGGACAGTAATGGCTACACCTTC. This codes for CASRDHLDSNGYTF.

J is TRBJ1-6 and V is TRBV28, with D possibly being TRBD1 (6 bases). Germline lookup yields CDR1 MDHEN and CDR2 SYDVKM. Trimming left V 6 bases short and J 4 bases short, with 13 bases between. There are 15 residues in the CDR3. CDR3 coding DNA: TGTGCCAGCAGCCCAGGGGCGTCTTATAATTCACCCCTCCACTTT. This gives the protein CASSPGASYNSPLHF.

The chain joins TRBV7-2 to TRBJ1-1; the D is unclear. In germline, CDR1 is SGHTA, CDR2 FQGNSA. This CDR3 contains 15 residues. With 5 bases removed from V and 0 bases from J, the gap between germline ends came to 13 bases. The CDR3 nucleotides are TGTGCCAGCAGCCCCTCGTGGACCTTGAACACTGAAGCTTTCTTT. Protein: CASSPSWTLNTEAFF.

This clonotype was seen only a few times. The chain links TRBV29-1 to TRBJ2-3; tentatively, D is TRBD1 (6 bases). CDR1 is SQVTM and CDR2 is ANQGSEA in the germline V gene. The V end was cut by 5 bases, the J end by 9 bases, with 18 bases between. CDR3 length equals 13 residues. CDR3: CSVYHPTGPTQYF. CDR3 coding DNA: TGCAGCGTTTACCACCCGACAGGTCCAACGCAGTATTTT.